The 26 T cell receptor beta chains below all came from one sample that was sequenced in a study of HIV-infected patients and healthy controls. All unsorted peripheral T cells were captured because whole blood was used without fractionation. Reverse transcription used about 500 ng RNA and constant-region primers for alpha and beta. Each of the alpha and beta chains got its own library through chain-specific third strand synthesis with indices. TCRdb redid the calling of the 5' RACE reads with MiXCR, one entry per CDR3 protein. The data show roughly 10,000 distinct CDR3 sequences, 6.5% to 10% seen once. Sequenced material: blood. The receptor source for this set is an adult in good health.

This clonotype has ten or more counts. The chain carries TRBV20-1 and TRBJ2-3; the match to TRBD2 covers 10 bases. V trimming: 6 bases; J trimming: 6 bases; junction bases outside the gene matches: 12. Germline CDR1 and CDR2: DFQATT and SNEGSKA (reference sequence). The CDR3 extends over 15 amino acids. CDR3 in amino acids: CSASPGAGGQDTQYF. The CDR3 nucleotides are TGCAGTGCGTCCCCCGGAGCGGGGGGGCAGGATACGCAGTATTTT.

This clonotype was detected only a few times. The chain combines TRBV6-5 with TRBJ1-5; a weak D match, TRBD1 (5 bases). The germline V and J ends were trimmed by 0 bases and 6 bases, with 9 bases remaining between them. This CDR3 region has 14 residues. Germline V gives CDR1 MNHEY, CDR2 SVGAGI. CDR3 nucleotides: TGTGCCAGCAGTTACTCGGCAGGGACTCAGCCCCAGCATTTT. It yields the protein CASSYSAGTQPQHF.

This clonotype was observed many times. The V call is TRBV6-5, the J call TRBJ2-2, with 9 bases that match TRBD1. This CDR3 spans 15 amino acids. V trimming: 2 bases; J trimming: 6 bases; junction bases outside the gene matches: 4. Germline lookup yields CDR1 MNHEY and CDR2 SVGAGI. CDR3 in amino acids: CASSYTGGRAGELFF. The CDR3 DNA follows: TGTGCCAGCAGTTACACAGGGGGCAGGGCCGGGGAGCTGTTTTTT.

This clonotype was counted a few times. V usage is TRBV2 and J usage is TRBJ1-2, with TRBD1 identical over 7 bases. CDR3 length: 15 amino acids. Trimming at V came to 5 bases and at J to 8 bases, leaving 14 bases not matched to a gene. Germline V gives CDR1 SNHLY, CDR2 FYNNEI. This CDR3 reads CASSKSKQGSSGYTF. In DNA form, the CDR3 reads TGTGCCAGCAGTAAGAGCAAACAGGGGAGCTCCGGCTACACCTTC.

This clonotype is medium-sized within its sample. The rearrangement uses TRBV18 and TRBJ2-7, with 8 bases identical to TRBD2. This CDR3 is built from 16 residues. Losses at the gene ends were 3 bases for V and 2 bases for J; bases not matched to a gene: 9. Germline V gene data show CDR1 as KGHSH and CDR2 as LQKENI. CDR3 nucleotide sequence: TGTGCCAGCTCACCCAAGTCGGGGGGGGCGACCTACGAGCAGTACTTC. It codes for CASSPKSGGATYEQYF.

This clonotype rates as medium-sized. The gene calls are TRBV7-8 and TRBJ1-1; D may be TRBD1 (5 bases). This CDR3 contains 14 residues. The V gene's germline CDR1 is SGHVS and CDR2 FQNEAQ. V dropped 5 bases and J dropped 6 bases, with 16 bases sitting between them. The CDR3 coding sequence is TGTGCCAGCAGCCAACAACTTGGGGGGGCTGAAGCTTTCTTT. This codes for CASSQQLGGAEAFF.

This clonotype showed up many times. The chain recombines TRBV7-6 with TRBJ2-5; TRBD1 agrees at 10 bases. This CDR3 spans 16 amino acids. The germline CDR1 and CDR2 sequences are SGHVS and FNYEAQ. J gave up 5 bases and V 5 bases, and 11 bases lay outside the gene matches. CDR3 loop: CASSITTGGSGETQYF. CDR3 nucleotide sequence: TGTGCCAGCAGCATCACGACAGGGGGCTCTGGGGAGACCCAGTACTTC.

In its sample, this clonotype is medium-sized. The gene calls are TRBV5-1 and TRBJ1-6; D unresolved. V was cut by 0 bases and J by 8 bases, with 12 bases left in between. Germline CDR1 SGHRS, CDR2 YFSETQ. The CDR3 loop spans 15 amino acids. CDR3 sequence (DNA): TGCGCCAGCAGCTTGGGGGGTGGAGGCGATTCACCCCTCCACTTT. It encodes CASSLGGGGDSPLHF.

This clonotype has a count of ten or more. The rearrangement joins TRBV5-5 to TRBJ2-7; no clear D gene. The CDR3 is 15 amino acids. V lost 0 bases and J lost 3, with 13 bases in between. Germline V gene lookup returns CDR1 SGHKS and CDR2 YYEKEE (reference sequence). The chain's CDR3 is CASSLVGDEVYEQYF. CDR3 nucleotides: TGTGCCAGCAGCTTGGTAGGTGATGAGGTCTACGAGCAGTACTTC.

Within the sample, this clonotype is medium-sized. The J gene is TRBJ1-1, the V gene TRBV7-2, with 11 bases that match TRBD1. CDR3 size: 15 residues. V trimming: 4 bases; J trimming: 6 bases; junction bases outside the gene matches: 7. Germline V gives CDR1 SGHTA, CDR2 FQGNSA. Here the CDR3 DNA reads TGTGCCAGCAGCTGGACAGGGGGCCGGAGCCCTGAAGCTTTCTTT. This translates into CASSWTGGRSPEAFF.

V gene TRBV5-4 combines with J gene TRBJ2-5; 11 bases map to TRBD2. CDR3 length: 16 residues. The ends lost 0 bases at V and 2 bases at J; junction bases unmatched: 3. Germline V gives CDR1 SGHNT, CDR2 YYREEE (reference sequence). In DNA, the CDR3 is TGTGCCAGCAGCTTGGTGGGGACTAGCGGTCAAGAGACCCAGTACTTC. It codes for CASSLVGTSGQETQYF.

This clonotype is classed as medium-sized. The chain combines TRBV19 with TRBJ1-6, with 11 bases that match TRBD1. The CDR3 totals 15 residues. Trimming at V came to 10 bases and at J to 7 bases, leaving 9 bases not matched to a gene. Germline V gene lookup returns CDR1 LNHDA and CDR2 SQIVND (reference sequence). CDR3 sequence: CATQTGTGGNSPLHF. The CDR3 bases are TGTGCCACCCAGACCGGGACAGGGGGAAATTCACCCCTCCACTTT.

This clonotype has a count of ten or more. The chain employs TRBV27 and TRBJ2-1; TRBD2 matches at 16 bases. The trim removed 6 bases at V and 0 bases at J, leaving 8 bases unmatched. In germline, CDR1 is MNHEY, CDR2 SMNVEV (reference sequence). The CDR3 extends over 19 amino acids. The CDR3, as DNA: TGTGCCAGCAGGCCGGGACTAGCGGGGGGGCCGGGCTCCTACAATGAGCAGTTCTTC. It encodes CASRPGLAGGPGSYNEQFF.

The chain carries TRBV11-2 and TRBJ1-5, with a possible D match to TRBD1 (6 bases). Germline CDR1 reads SGHAT; CDR2 reads FQNNGV. Trimming shortened V by 2 bases and J by 7 bases, and 9 bases separated the two germline ends. This CDR3 is built from 13 residues. The CDR3 is CASSLTGSQPQHF. In nucleotides, the CDR3 is TGTGCCAGCAGCTTAACAGGGTCCCAGCCCCAGCATTTT.

This clonotype is labeled medium-sized. The chain joins TRBV6-6 to TRBJ2-3, with a possible D match to TRBD2 (6 bases). Trimming removed 5 bases from V and 3 bases from J, with 9 bases in between. Looked up from germline, CDR1 is MNHNY and CDR2 is SVGAGI (reference sequence). The CDR3 is 13 amino acids. The CDR3 spells CASSPGETDTQYF. The CDR3 DNA sequence: TGTGCCAGCAGTCCGGGGGAAACAGATACGCAGTATTTT.

This clonotype appeared a few times. This chain connects TRBV7-9 to TRBJ2-1, with 9 bases lining up with TRBD1. Germline V gene data show CDR1 as SEHNR and CDR2 as FQNEAQ (reference sequence). The CDR3 has 15 residues. With 3 bases clipped from V and 5 bases from J, the junction kept 5 bases outside the gene matches. CDR3 protein: CASSLRDRANNEQFF. CDR3 DNA sequence: TGTGCCAGCAGCTTGAGGGACAGGGCCAACAATGAGCAGTTCTTC.

Relative to its sample, this clonotype is medium-sized (0.01 to 0.1%). This sequence joins TRBV5-1 and TRBJ2-3; D unresolved. This CDR3 is built from 14 residues. The V gene's germline CDR1 is SGHRS and CDR2 YFSETQ. The ends were cut back, 4 bases at V and 3 bases at J, with 12 bases in the middle. This chain's CDR3 is CASSIQRPTDTQYF. The CDR3 nucleotides are TGCGCCAGCAGCATACAGCGCCCTACAGATACGCAGTATTTT. The full variable domain, in which reference TRBV5-1 and TRBJ2-3 provide the parts outside the CDR3, is KAGVTQTPRYLIKTRGQQVTLSCSPISGHRSVSWYQQTPGQGLQFLFEYFSETQRNKGNFPGRFSGRQFSNSRSEMNVSTLELGDSALYLCASSIQRPTDTQYFGPGTRLTVL.

This clonotype is judged medium-sized. The chain couples TRBV10-2 to TRBJ1-2, with a tentative D call TRBD1 (5 bases). Germline V gene data show CDR1 as WSHSY and CDR2 as SAAADI. Deletions cut 3 bases from V and 7 bases from J, with 15 bases between. This CDR3 is 14 amino acids long. CDR3 DNA sequence: TGCGCCAGCAGTGACCTGGGATTCGGGGGTGGCTACACCTTC. This gives the protein CASSDLGFGGGYTF.

This clonotype was observed many times. This chain links TRBV2 with TRBJ2-1, with TRBD2 identical over 9 bases. V dropped 6 bases and J dropped 8; count of bases not matched to a gene: 17. The CDR3 is made up of 17 amino acids. CDR1 is SNHLY and CDR2 is FYNNEI in the germline V gene. CDR3 DNA: TGTGCCAGCAGAAATCCATCGGGACTAGCTCTGCACGATGAGCAGTTCTTC. As protein: CASRNPSGLALHDEQFF.

By sample share, this clonotype is medium-sized. The chain has TRBV6-1 and TRBJ1-1, with no clear D. V shed 5 bases and J shed 1 base, with 8 bases lying between them. Germline V gene sequence: CDR1 MNHNS, CDR2 SASEGT. This CDR3 has 13 residues. Here the CDR3 DNA reads TGTGCCAGCAGTAAAAAAGAGAACACTGAAGCTTTCTTT. Its protein product is CASSKKENTEAFF.

This clonotype was picked up many times. The chain joins TRBV27 to TRBJ1-5; D is uncertain. Germline assignment: CDR1 MNHEY and CDR2 SMNVEV (reference sequence). Deletions cut 2 bases from V and 0 bases from J, with 5 bases between. The CDR3 has 14 amino acids. Here the CDR3 reads CASSLRYSNQPQHF. The DNA of the CDR3 is TGTGCCAGCAGTTTAAGGTATAGCAATCAGCCCCAGCATTTT.

This clonotype showed up many times. V and J are TRBV3-1 and TRBJ1-1; D unclear. V lost 2 bases and J lost 3, with 4 bases in between. There are 12 residues in the CDR3. CDR1 and CDR2 from the germline V gene are LGHDT and YNNKEL (reference sequence). This CDR3 reads CASSQIHTEAFF. The CDR3, as DNA: TGTGCCAGCAGCCAAATTCACACTGAAGCTTTCTTT.

By frequency in the sample, this clonotype is medium-sized. The V gene is TRBV30, the J gene TRBJ1-1; D not certain. From germline, CDR1 is GTSNPN and CDR2 SVGIG (reference sequence). V was shortened by 0 bases and J by 2 bases, with 7 bases between the two germline ends. The CDR3 runs to 13 residues. The CDR3 DNA reads TGTGCCTGGAGTGTACAAGTCAACACTGAAGCTTTCTTT. It is translated as CAWSVQVNTEAFF.

Within the sample, this clonotype is medium-sized. V and J are TRBV19 and TRBJ1-2; D gene uncertain. Germline assignment: CDR1 LNHDA and CDR2 SQIVND (reference sequence). CDR3 size: 13 residues. V lost 5 bases and J 3 bases, leaving 10 bases between the germline ends. The CDR3 is CASSPDTDYGYTF. As DNA, the CDR3 is TGTGCCAGTAGTCCTGACACAGACTATGGCTACACCTTC.

The V and J genes are TRBV9 and TRBJ1-1; 11 bases map to TRBD1. Germline V lookup: CDR1 SGDLS, CDR2 YYNGEE. V lost 3 bases and J lost 5; bases outside the gene matches: 6. The length of the CDR3 is 15 residues. CDR3 amino acids: CASSEGTGGFTEAFF. CDR3 nucleotides: TGTGCCAGCAGCGAGGGGACAGGGGGGTTTACTGAAGCTTTCTTT.

By sample fraction, this clonotype is medium-sized (0.01 to 0.1%). The chain joins TRBV3-1 to TRBJ1-5; TRBD1 matches 7 bases. Unmatched junction bases numbered 8, after V lost 3 bases and J lost 0 bases. CDR1 is LGHDT and CDR2 is YNNKEL in the germline V gene (reference sequence). The CDR3 runs 17 residues. The CDR3 DNA follows: TGTGCCAGCAGCCAGAGTATGACAGGGACTAGCAATCAGCCCCAGCATTTT. Translated, it gives CASSQSMTGTSNQPQHF.